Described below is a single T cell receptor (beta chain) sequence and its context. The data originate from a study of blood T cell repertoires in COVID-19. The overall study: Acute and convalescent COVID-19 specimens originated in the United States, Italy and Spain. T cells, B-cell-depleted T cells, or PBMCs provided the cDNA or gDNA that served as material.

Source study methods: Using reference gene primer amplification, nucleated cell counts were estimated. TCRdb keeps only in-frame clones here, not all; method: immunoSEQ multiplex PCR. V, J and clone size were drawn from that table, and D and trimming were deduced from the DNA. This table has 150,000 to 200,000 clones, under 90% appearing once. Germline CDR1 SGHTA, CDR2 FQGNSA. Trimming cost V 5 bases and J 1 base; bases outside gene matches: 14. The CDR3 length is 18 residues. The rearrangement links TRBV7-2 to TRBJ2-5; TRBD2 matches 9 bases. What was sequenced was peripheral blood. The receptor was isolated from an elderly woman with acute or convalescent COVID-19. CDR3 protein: CASSPGVAGGGFQETQYF. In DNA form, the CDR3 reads TGTGCCAGCAGCCCCGGGGTGGCGGGGGGGGGCTTCCAAGAGACCCAGTACTTC.